The following is a TCR beta chain sequence with its context. Its target is not known. Trimming left V 0 bases short and J 8 bases short, with 9 bases between. Germline CDR1 and CDR2: MGHRA and YSYEKL. The CDR3 runs to 13 residues. Peripheral blood from each donor was collected in a volume of roughly 9.8 milliliters. The entry originates in a study of blood T cells in healthy people across ages. Primers used in a second PCR of roughly 6 to 12 cycles were a sample-barcoded 5' primer and a J-beta primer mix. Each cDNA molecule was tagged by a template-switch adaptor with 12 random nucleotides. TCRdb reprocessed the 5' RACE reads via MiXCR and lists one record per CDR3 protein. The sample consists of about 1.4 million distinct CDR3 sequences, roughly 59% of them appearing once. The study's findings and limits: Long-lived donors carried more naive CD4+ cells and greater diversity than aged donors.

The sequence was obtained from a young man in good health. The chain is built from TRBV4-1 and TRBJ2-3; no firm D call. The sequencing sample was made of blood. For the CDR3, the DNA is TGCGCCAGCAGCCAAGATCTAATGTGTACGCAGTATTTT. Translating gives CASSQDLMCTQYF.